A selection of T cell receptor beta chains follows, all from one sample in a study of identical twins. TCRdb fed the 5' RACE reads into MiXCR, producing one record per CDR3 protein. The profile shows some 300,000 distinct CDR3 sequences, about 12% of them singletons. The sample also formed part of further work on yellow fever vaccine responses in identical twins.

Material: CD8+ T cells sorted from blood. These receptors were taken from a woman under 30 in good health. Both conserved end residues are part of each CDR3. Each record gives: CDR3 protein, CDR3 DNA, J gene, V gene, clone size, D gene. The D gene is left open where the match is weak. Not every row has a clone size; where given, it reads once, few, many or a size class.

CDR3 protein: CASSLAGLGGYTF
CDR3 DNA: TGTGCCAGCAGCTTAGCAGGACTGGGCGGCTACACCTTC
J gene: TRBJ1-2
V gene: TRBV7-9
clone size: many
D gene: -

CDR3 protein: CASRRVPGETQYF
CDR3 DNA: TGTGCCAGCAGGCGGGTCCCTGGGGAGACCCAGTACTTC
J gene: TRBJ2-5
V gene: TRBV2
clone size: -
D gene: -

CDR3 protein: CASSALAGGSVEQYF
CDR3 DNA: TGTGCCAGCAGCGCCTTAGCGGGAGGATCGGTAGAGCAGTACTTC
J gene: TRBJ2-7
V gene: TRBV7-9
clone size: -
D gene: TRBD2

CDR3 protein: CASRTAGLGQPQHF
CDR3 DNA: TGTGCCAGCAGGACAGCGGGGCTAGGTCAGCCCCAGCATTTT
J gene: TRBJ1-5
V gene: TRBV28
clone size: -
D gene: -

CDR3 protein: CAISDVYEQYF
CDR3 DNA: TGTGCCATCAGTGACGTCTACGAGCAGTACTTC
J gene: TRBJ2-7
V gene: TRBV10-3
clone size: -
D gene: -

CDR3 protein: CASSQDLNRGETQYF
CDR3 DNA: TGTGCCAGCAGCCAAGATCTTAATAGGGGAGAGACCCAGTACTTC
J gene: TRBJ2-5
V gene: TRBV3-1
clone size: -
D gene: -

CDR3 protein: CASSFSRGGEAFF
CDR3 DNA: TGTGCCAGCAGTTTTAGTAGGGGGGGTGAAGCTTTCTTT
J gene: TRBJ1-1
V gene: TRBV28
clone size: few
D gene: -

CDR3 protein: CASSDGLAGARHNEQFF
CDR3 DNA: TGTGCCAGCAGTGACGGACTAGCGGGTGCGCGACACAATGAGCAGTTCTTC
J gene: TRBJ2-1
V gene: TRBV25-1
clone size: -
D gene: TRBD2

CDR3 protein: CASSLVLRENEQFF
CDR3 DNA: TGTGCCAGCAGTTTAGTACTGAGGGAAAATGAGCAGTTCTTC
J gene: TRBJ2-1
V gene: TRBV12-3/TRBV12-4
clone size: -
D gene: -

CDR3 protein: CATSAHVSSYNSPLHF
CDR3 DNA: TGTGCCACCAGTGCCCACGTCAGCTCCTATAATTCACCCCTCCACTTT
J gene: TRBJ1-6
V gene: TRBV27
clone size: few
D gene: -

CDR3 protein: CASSLLGSQAYNEQFF
CDR3 DNA: TGTGCCAGCAGTTTATTAGGATCTCAGGCCTACAATGAGCAGTTCTTC
J gene: TRBJ2-1
V gene: TRBV27
clone size: -
D gene: -

CDR3 protein: CASSFFSADNEQFF
CDR3 DNA: TGTGCCAGCAGCTTCTTTTCCGCGGACAATGAGCAGTTCTTC
J gene: TRBJ2-1
V gene: TRBV11-2
clone size: -
D gene: -

CDR3 protein: CASRSIRDGAFF
CDR3 DNA: TGTGCCAGCAGGTCTATCCGGGACGGGGCTTTCTTT
J gene: TRBJ1-1
V gene: TRBV12-3/TRBV12-4
clone size: many
D gene: -

CDR3 protein: CASSLTSGVDTQYF
CDR3 DNA: TGTGCCAGCAGTTTGACTAGCGGGGTTGATACGCAGTATTTT
J gene: TRBJ2-3
V gene: TRBV28
clone size: few
D gene: TRBD2

CDR3 protein: CASSEGGELFF
CDR3 DNA: TGTGCCAGCAGTGAAGGTGGGGAGCTGTTTTTT
J gene: TRBJ2-2
V gene: TRBV2
clone size: -
D gene: -

CDR3 protein: CASSLLWDSTPSNEQFF
CDR3 DNA: TGTGCCAGCAGCCTCCTGTGGGACTCTACGCCTAGCAATGAGCAGTTCTTC
J gene: TRBJ2-1
V gene: TRBV5-6
clone size: few
D gene: -

CDR3 protein: CASIPGLARDYEQYF
CDR3 DNA: TGTGCCAGCATACCCGGTTTAGCGAGAGACTACGAGCAGTACTTC
J gene: TRBJ2-7
V gene: TRBV2
clone size: few
D gene: -

CDR3 protein: CSATQGREQYF
CDR3 DNA: TGCAGTGCTACGCAGGGGAGGGAGCAGTACTTC
J gene: TRBJ2-7
V gene: TRBV20-1
clone size: few
D gene: -

CDR3 protein: CSPFGEETQYF
CDR3 DNA: TGCAGTCCGTTTGGGGAAGAGACCCAGTACTTC
J gene: TRBJ2-5
V gene: TRBV20-1
clone size: -
D gene: -

CDR3 protein: CASSLTSGRSYNEQFF
CDR3 DNA: TGTGCCAGCAGTTTGACTAGCGGGAGGTCCTACAATGAGCAGTTCTTC
J gene: TRBJ2-1
V gene: TRBV28
clone size: many
D gene: TRBD2

CDR3 protein: CASSLSLWTEAFF
CDR3 DNA: TGTGCCAGCAGCTTAAGTCTGTGGACTGAAGCTTTCTTT
J gene: TRBJ1-1
V gene: TRBV7-7
clone size: few
D gene: -

CDR3 protein: CASSLWSGKDTQYF
CDR3 DNA: TGTGCCAGCAGTTTATGGTCTGGCAAAGATACGCAGTATTTT
J gene: TRBJ2-3
V gene: TRBV27
clone size: -
D gene: -

CDR3 protein: CASSLEIAGASEQYF
CDR3 DNA: TGCGCCAGCAGCTTGGAAATAGCGGGAGCGAGCGAGCAGTACTTC
J gene: TRBJ2-7
V gene: TRBV5-1
clone size: -
D gene: TRBD2

CDR3 protein: CATSRDLSGIGTGELFF
CDR3 DNA: TGTGCCACCAGCAGAGACCTTAGCGGGATCGGCACCGGGGAGCTGTTTTTT
J gene: TRBJ2-2
V gene: TRBV15
clone size: many
D gene: TRBD2

CDR3 protein: CASSQGGSGTDTQYF
CDR3 DNA: TGCGCCAGCAGCCAAGGCGGGTCCGGCACAGATACGCAGTATTTT
J gene: TRBJ2-3
V gene: TRBV4-1
clone size: -
D gene: -

CDR3 protein: CASILLQGQYYGYTF
CDR3 DNA: TGTGCCAGCATTTTGCTGCAGGGACAGTACTATGGCTACACCTTC
J gene: TRBJ1-2
V gene: TRBV12-3/TRBV12-4
clone size: -
D gene: TRBD1

CDR3 protein: CSAPGRISYNEQFF
CDR3 DNA: TGCAGTGCCCCCGGACGGATCTCCTACAATGAGCAGTTCTTC
J gene: TRBJ2-1
V gene: TRBV20-1
clone size: many
D gene: -

CDR3 protein: CASSSPGQGMHEQYF
CDR3 DNA: TGTGCCAGCAGTTCGCCGGGACAGGGGATGCACGAGCAGTACTTC
J gene: TRBJ2-7
V gene: TRBV12-3/TRBV12-4
clone size: -
D gene: TRBD1

CDR3 protein: CASSQGWGGAEDTQYF
CDR3 DNA: TGCGCCAGCAGCCAAGGGTGGGGGGGGGCCGAGGATACGCAGTATTTT
J gene: TRBJ2-3
V gene: TRBV4-1
clone size: -
D gene: -

CDR3 protein: CSPAGTGGYYGYTF
CDR3 DNA: TGCAGTCCAGCCGGGACCGGCGGCTACTATGGCTACACCTTC
J gene: TRBJ1-2
V gene: TRBV20-1
clone size: -
D gene: -

CDR3 protein: CASSTDYYEQYF
CDR3 DNA: TGCGCCAGCAGCACCGACTACTACGAGCAGTACTTC
J gene: TRBJ2-7
V gene: TRBV5-1
clone size: -
D gene: -

CDR3 protein: CASSLVSGRSGEQYF
CDR3 DNA: TGTGCCAGCAGCTTAGTTAGCGGGAGGTCTGGCGAGCAGTACTTC
J gene: TRBJ2-7
V gene: TRBV7-9
clone size: -
D gene: TRBD2

CDR3 protein: CASSSTGGSREKLFF
CDR3 DNA: TGTGCCAGCAGCTCCACAGGGGGCTCAAGGGAAAAACTGTTTTTT
J gene: TRBJ1-4
V gene: TRBV7-9
clone size: few
D gene: TRBD1

CDR3 protein: CASTSGGPYNEQFF
CDR3 DNA: TGTGCCAGCACCAGCGGGGGCCCCTACAATGAGCAGTTCTTC
J gene: TRBJ2-1
V gene: TRBV27
clone size: -
D gene: TRBD2

CDR3 protein: CASSLVGQTYEQYF
CDR3 DNA: TGTGCCAGCAGCTTAGTGGGACAGACCTACGAGCAGTACTTC
J gene: TRBJ2-7
V gene: TRBV7-9
clone size: few
D gene: TRBD1

CDR3 protein: CASSQVSSEEKLFF
CDR3 DNA: TGCGCCAGCAGCCAAGTCTCATCAGAAGAAAAACTGTTTTTT
J gene: TRBJ1-4
V gene: TRBV4-1
clone size: many
D gene: -

CDR3 protein: CSVEGLDFRIETSTDTQYF
CDR3 DNA: TGCAGCGTTGAAGGTCTGGATTTCCGAATAGAGACTAGCACAGATACGCAGTATTTT
J gene: TRBJ2-3
V gene: TRBV29-1
clone size: -
D gene: -

CDR3 protein: CASSTSLSSYNEQFF
CDR3 DNA: TGTGCCAGCAGCACCTCACTGAGCTCCTACAATGAGCAGTTCTTC
J gene: TRBJ2-1
V gene: TRBV7-3
clone size: few
D gene: -

CDR3 protein: CASSLLGEGYTF
CDR3 DNA: TGTGCCAGCAGCTTATTGGGGGAGGGCTACACCTTC
J gene: TRBJ1-2
V gene: TRBV7-8
clone size: few
D gene: -

CDR3 protein: CASSLSAGGGQYF
CDR3 DNA: TGTGCCAGCAGCTTATCGGCAGGAGGAGGGCAGTATTTT
J gene: TRBJ2-3
V gene: TRBV13
clone size: few
D gene: -

CDR3 protein: CASSQGLDDPRGNEQFF
CDR3 DNA: TGTGCCAGCAGCCAAGGATTAGATGACCCCCGTGGGAATGAGCAGTTCTTC
J gene: TRBJ2-1
V gene: TRBV3-1
clone size: many
D gene: -

CDR3 protein: CASSYGNQPQHF
CDR3 DNA: TGTGCCAGCAGTTACGGGAATCAGCCCCAGCATTTT
J gene: TRBJ1-5
V gene: TRBV6-6
clone size: few
D gene: -

CDR3 protein: CASSLKGLRPYEQYF
CDR3 DNA: TGTGCCAGCAGTTTGAAGGGTCTCAGACCTTACGAGCAGTACTTC
J gene: TRBJ2-7
V gene: TRBV12-3/TRBV12-4
clone size: -
D gene: -

CDR3 protein: CASSPQGTLDEQYF
CDR3 DNA: TGTGCCAGCAGCCCGCAGGGGACTCTCGACGAGCAGTACTTC
J gene: TRBJ2-7
V gene: TRBV28
clone size: -
D gene: -

CDR3 protein: CASSLTVLGGELFF
CDR3 DNA: TGTGCCAGCAGCTTGACAGTCCTCGGCGGGGAGCTGTTTTTT
J gene: TRBJ2-2
V gene: TRBV5-6
clone size: few
D gene: -

CDR3 protein: CASSLAAAGNTEAFF
CDR3 DNA: TGTGCCAGCAGCTTAGCCGCGGCAGGGAACACTGAAGCTTTCTTT
J gene: TRBJ1-1
V gene: TRBV7-9
clone size: few
D gene: -

CDR3 protein: CASSVAGPEYQETQYF
CDR3 DNA: TGTGCCAGCAGTGTAGCGGGACCAGAGTACCAAGAGACCCAGTACTTC
J gene: TRBJ2-5
V gene: TRBV27
clone size: -
D gene: TRBD2

CDR3 protein: CASNKDSVGELFF
CDR3 DNA: TGTGCCAGCAACAAGGATAGCGTTGGGGAGCTGTTTTTT
J gene: TRBJ2-2
V gene: TRBV25-1
clone size: few
D gene: -

CDR3 protein: CASSVDLAGTSTDTQYF
CDR3 DNA: TGTGCCAGCAGCGTAGACCTAGCGGGGACCTCCACAGATACGCAGTATTTT
J gene: TRBJ2-3
V gene: TRBV9
clone size: few
D gene: TRBD2

CDR3 protein: CASSLGSSGRASYEQYF
CDR3 DNA: TGCGCCAGCAGCTTGGGTTCTAGCGGGAGGGCCTCCTACGAGCAGTACTTC
J gene: TRBJ2-7
V gene: TRBV5-1
clone size: -
D gene: TRBD2

CDR3 protein: CASSLVSGRETQYF
CDR3 DNA: TGTGCCAGCAGCTTAGTGTCAGGGCGTGAGACCCAGTACTTC
J gene: TRBJ2-5
V gene: TRBV11-2
clone size: few
D gene: -

CDR3 protein: CASSPPQAPYNEQFF
CDR3 DNA: TGTGCCAGCAGCCCGCCGCAGGCGCCCTACAATGAGCAGTTCTTC
J gene: TRBJ2-1
V gene: TRBV14
clone size: many
D gene: -

CDR3 protein: CSARDQLTSGPYEQYF
CDR3 DNA: TGCAGTGCTAGAGATCAATTAACTAGCGGACCATACGAGCAGTACTTC
J gene: TRBJ2-7
V gene: TRBV20-1
clone size: -
D gene: TRBD2

CDR3 protein: CASSRDPSEQYF
CDR3 DNA: TGTGCCAGCAGCCGCGACCCCTCCGAGCAGTACTTC
J gene: TRBJ2-7
V gene: TRBV7-8
clone size: many
D gene: -

CDR3 protein: CASSFSGETYNEQFF
CDR3 DNA: TGCGCCAGCAGTTTTAGCGGGGAAACCTACAATGAGCAGTTCTTC
J gene: TRBJ2-1
V gene: TRBV10-2
clone size: -
D gene: TRBD2